This section outlines one TCR beta chain sequence together with its context. These data come from a study of blood T cell repertoires in COVID-19. Study-wide background: PBMCs, B-cell-depleted T cells, or T cells provided the cDNA or gDNA that made up the material.

This CDR3 contains 13 residues. Germline values: CDR1 SGHVS, CDR2 FNYEAQ. V was cut by 6 bases and J by 7 bases, with 12 bases left in between. The data were produced by immunoSEQ multiplex PCR, yet TCRdb's version contains in-frame clones alone and is incomplete. The sample yields under 150,000 clones, 90% seen once. The TCR was taken from a human donor with active COVID-19. The donor label of this sample is uncertain. The chain has TRBV7-6 and TRBJ2-2, with D perhaps TRBD1 (5 bases). Sequences were obtained from peripheral blood. CDR3 amino acids: CASSSQGNGELFF. The CDR3 DNA reads as TGTGCCAGCAGTTCTCAGGGTAACGGGGAGCTGTTTTTT.